The 3 T cell receptor beta chains below all came from one sample that was sequenced in a study of T cells after posttransplantation cyclophosphamide (dated by TCRdb to the mid-2010s). Library construction relied on the immunoSEQ multiplex PCR assay. Held by TCRdb, this immuneACCESS table contains in-frame sequences only and omits some clones. Under half of the omission traces to an unresolved V gene where checked; the cause of the rest is unknown. In all, the sample holds about 53,000 clones, and around 84% of those were seen once. Roughly 2.8% of the sample is in the top ten clones. Sequenced: PBMCs. The source of these receptors is a man between 25 and 39 years old with a blood cancer, CMV-positive, and with a related stem cell donor.

The rearrangement links TRBV4-2 to TRBJ2-7; D not certain. Germline V gene data show CDR1 as LGHNA and CDR2 as YNFKEQ. Between the trimmed V and J ends, which lost 0 bases and 3 bases, there was a span of 9 bases. The CDR3 consists of 14 residues. The CDR3 reads CASSQEVANYEQYF. The CDR3 DNA sequence: TGTGCCAGCAGCCAAGAGGTGGCCAACTACGAGCAGTACTTC.

The chain combines TRBV28 with TRBJ2-2; a weak D match, TRBD2 (5 bases). The V end was cut by 2 bases, the J end by 4 bases, with 11 bases between. The CDR3 loop spans 15 amino acids. Germline-derived CDR1 and CDR2 are MDHEN and SYDVKM. The CDR3 here is CASSLPERSTGELFF. CDR3 DNA sequence: TGTGCCAGCAGTTTACCCGAGCGGTCCACCGGGGAGCTGTTTTTT.

The V call is TRBV10-3, the J call TRBJ2-2; TRBD1 matches at 12 bases. The J segment lost 4 bases and the V segment lost 10 bases, leaving 7 bases of the junction unmatched. CDR1 ENHRY and CDR2 SYGVKD come from the germline V gene. The CDR3 has 15 amino acids. CDR3 DNA: TGTGCCACGGCGGGACAGGGGGCGATCACCGGGGAGCTGTTTTTT. Translation: CATAGQGAITGELFF.